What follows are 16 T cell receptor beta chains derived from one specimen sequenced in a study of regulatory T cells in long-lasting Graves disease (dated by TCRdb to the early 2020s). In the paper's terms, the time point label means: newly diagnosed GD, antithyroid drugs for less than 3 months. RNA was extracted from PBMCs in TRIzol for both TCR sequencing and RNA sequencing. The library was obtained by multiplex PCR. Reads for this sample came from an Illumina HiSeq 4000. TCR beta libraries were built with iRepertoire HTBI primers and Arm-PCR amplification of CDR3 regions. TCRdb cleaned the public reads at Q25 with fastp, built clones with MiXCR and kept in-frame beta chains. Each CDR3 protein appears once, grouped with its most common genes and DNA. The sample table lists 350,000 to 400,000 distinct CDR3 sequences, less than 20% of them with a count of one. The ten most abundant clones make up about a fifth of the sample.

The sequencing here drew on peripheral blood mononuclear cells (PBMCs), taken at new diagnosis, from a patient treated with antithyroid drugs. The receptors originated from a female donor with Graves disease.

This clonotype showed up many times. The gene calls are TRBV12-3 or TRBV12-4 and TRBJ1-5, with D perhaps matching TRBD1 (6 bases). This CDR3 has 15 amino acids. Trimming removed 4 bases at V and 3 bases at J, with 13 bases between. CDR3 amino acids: CASSYTQGVNQPQHF. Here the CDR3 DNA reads TGTGCCAGCAGTTATACACAGGGCGTCAATCAGCCCCAGCATTTT.

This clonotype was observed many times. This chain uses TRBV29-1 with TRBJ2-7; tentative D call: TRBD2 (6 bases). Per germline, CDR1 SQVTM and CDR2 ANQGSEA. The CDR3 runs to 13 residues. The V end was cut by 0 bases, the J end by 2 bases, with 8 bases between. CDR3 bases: TGCAGCGTTGAAGAAGGAGGGGCCTACGAGCAGTACTTC. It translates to CSVEEGGAYEQYF.

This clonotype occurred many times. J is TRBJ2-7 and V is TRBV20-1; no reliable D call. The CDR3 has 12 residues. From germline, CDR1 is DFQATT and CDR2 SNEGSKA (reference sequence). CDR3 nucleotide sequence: TGCGCGTGGATGTTAGGTGCCTACGAGCAGTACTTC. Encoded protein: CAWMLGAYEQYF.

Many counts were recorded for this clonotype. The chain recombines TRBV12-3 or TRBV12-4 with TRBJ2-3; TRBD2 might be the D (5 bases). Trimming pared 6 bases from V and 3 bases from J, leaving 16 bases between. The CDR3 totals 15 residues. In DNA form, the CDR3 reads TGTGCCAGCAGCCTCTTTCCTGTAGCGACAGATACGCAGTATTTT. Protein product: CASSLFPVATDTQYF.

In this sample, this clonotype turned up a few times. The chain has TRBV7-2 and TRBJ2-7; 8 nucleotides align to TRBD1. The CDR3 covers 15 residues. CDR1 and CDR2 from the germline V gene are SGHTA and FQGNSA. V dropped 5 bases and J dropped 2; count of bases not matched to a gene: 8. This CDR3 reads CASSSPRGQAYEQYF. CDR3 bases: TGTGCCAGCAGCAGCCCTCGGGGACAGGCCTACGAGCAGTACTTC. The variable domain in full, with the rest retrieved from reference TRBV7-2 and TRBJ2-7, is GAGVSQSPSNKVTEKGKDVELRCDPISGHTALYWYRQSLGQGLEFLIYFQGNSAPDKSGLPSDRFSAERTGGSVSTLTIQRTQQEDSAVYLCASSSPRGQAYEQYFGPGTRLTVT.

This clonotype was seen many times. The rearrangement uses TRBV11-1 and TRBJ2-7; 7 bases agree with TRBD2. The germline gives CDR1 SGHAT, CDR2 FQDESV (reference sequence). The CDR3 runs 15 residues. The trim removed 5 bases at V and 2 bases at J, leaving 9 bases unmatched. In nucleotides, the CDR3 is TGTGCCAGCAGCCTTCTCGGGAGGACCGCCTACGAGCAGTACTTC. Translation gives CASSLLGRTAYEQYF.

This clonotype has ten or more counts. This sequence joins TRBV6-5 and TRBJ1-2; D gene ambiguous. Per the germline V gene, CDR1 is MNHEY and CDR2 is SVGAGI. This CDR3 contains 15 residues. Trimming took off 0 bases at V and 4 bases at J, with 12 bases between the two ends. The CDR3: CASSYSRTLVYGYTF. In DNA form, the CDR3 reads TGTGCCAGCAGTTACTCCCGTACCCTAGTCTATGGCTACACCTTC.

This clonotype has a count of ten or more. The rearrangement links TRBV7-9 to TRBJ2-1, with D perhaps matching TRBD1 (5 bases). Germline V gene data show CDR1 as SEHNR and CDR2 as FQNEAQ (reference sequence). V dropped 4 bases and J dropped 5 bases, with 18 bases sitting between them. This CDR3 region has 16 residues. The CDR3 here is CASSSTRDLWNNEQFF. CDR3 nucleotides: TGTGCCAGCAGCTCAACCAGGGATCTTTGGAACAATGAGCAGTTCTTC.

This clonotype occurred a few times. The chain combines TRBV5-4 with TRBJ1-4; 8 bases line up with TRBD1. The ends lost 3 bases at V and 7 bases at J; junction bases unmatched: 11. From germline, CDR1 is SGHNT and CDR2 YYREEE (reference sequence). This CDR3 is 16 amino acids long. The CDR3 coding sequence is TGTGCCAGCAGCTCCGGGGGACAGGCAAGGGGTGAAAAACTGTTTTTT. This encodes CASSSGGQARGEKLFF.

The CDR3 region has the DNA TGTGCCAGCAGCTTTGGTCCTATTAGCACTGAAGCTTTCTTT. It specifies CASSFGPISTEAFF. V gene TRBV7-9 combines with J gene TRBJ1-1, with no clear D. V dropped 3 bases and J dropped 4 bases, with 12 bases sitting between them. Germline V gene lookup returns CDR1 SEHNR and CDR2 FQNEAQ (reference sequence). The CDR3 sequence is 14 residues long.

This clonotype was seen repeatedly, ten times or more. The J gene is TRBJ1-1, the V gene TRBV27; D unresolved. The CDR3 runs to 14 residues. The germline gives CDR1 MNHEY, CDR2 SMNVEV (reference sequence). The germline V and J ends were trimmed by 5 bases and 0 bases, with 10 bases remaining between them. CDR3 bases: TGTGCCAGCAGTACGGGAGCAATGAACACTGAAGCTTTCTTT. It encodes CASSTGAMNTEAFF.

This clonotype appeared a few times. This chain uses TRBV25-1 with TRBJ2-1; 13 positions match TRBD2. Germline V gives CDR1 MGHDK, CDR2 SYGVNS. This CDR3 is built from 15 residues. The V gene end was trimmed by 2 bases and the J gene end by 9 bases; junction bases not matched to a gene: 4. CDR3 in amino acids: CASSETSGRAGEQFF. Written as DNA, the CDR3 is TGTGCCAGCAGTGAAACTAGCGGGAGGGCCGGTGAGCAGTTCTTC.

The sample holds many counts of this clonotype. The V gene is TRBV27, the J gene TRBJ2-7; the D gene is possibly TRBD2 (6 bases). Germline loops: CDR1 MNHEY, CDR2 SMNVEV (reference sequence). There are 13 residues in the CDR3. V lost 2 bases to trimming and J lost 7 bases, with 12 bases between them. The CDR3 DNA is TGTGCCAGCAGTTTAAGGCCCGCGGGGGAGCAGTACTTC. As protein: CASSLRPAGEQYF.

The CDR3 DNA reads as TGTGCCAGTTCGGAAATTATCTCTGGAAACACCATATATTTT. It translates to CASSEIISGNTIYF. The chain has TRBV19 and TRBJ1-3; D not resolved. V was shortened by 8 bases and J by 0 bases, with 11 bases between the two germline ends. The CDR3 length is 14 residues. The V gene's germline CDR1 is LNHDA and CDR2 SQIVND (reference sequence).

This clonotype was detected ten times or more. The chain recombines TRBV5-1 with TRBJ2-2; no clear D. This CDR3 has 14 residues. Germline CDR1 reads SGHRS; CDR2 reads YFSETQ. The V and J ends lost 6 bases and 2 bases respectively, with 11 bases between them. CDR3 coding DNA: TGCGCCAGCATCACCGGGCCTAACACCGGGGAGCTGTTTTTT. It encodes CASITGPNTGELFF.

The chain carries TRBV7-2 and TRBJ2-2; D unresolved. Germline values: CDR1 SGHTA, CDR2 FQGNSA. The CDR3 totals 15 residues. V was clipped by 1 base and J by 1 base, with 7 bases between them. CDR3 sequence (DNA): TGTGCCAGCAGCTTAGTACTACTGAACACCGGGGAGCTGTTTTTT. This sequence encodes CASSLVLLNTGELFF.